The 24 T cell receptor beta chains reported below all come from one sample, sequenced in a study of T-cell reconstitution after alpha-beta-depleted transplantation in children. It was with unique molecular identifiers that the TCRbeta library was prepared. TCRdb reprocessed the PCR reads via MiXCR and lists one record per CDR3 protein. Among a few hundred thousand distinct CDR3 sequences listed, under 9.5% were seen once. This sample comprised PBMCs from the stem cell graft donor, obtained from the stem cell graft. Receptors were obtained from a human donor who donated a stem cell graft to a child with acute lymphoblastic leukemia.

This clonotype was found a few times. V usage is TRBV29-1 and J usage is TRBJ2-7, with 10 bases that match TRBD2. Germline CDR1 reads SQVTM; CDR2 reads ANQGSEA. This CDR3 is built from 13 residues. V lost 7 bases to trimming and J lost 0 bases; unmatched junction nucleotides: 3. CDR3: CSATSGNSYEQYF. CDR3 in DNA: TGCAGCGCAACTAGCGGGAACTCCTACGAGCAGTACTTC.

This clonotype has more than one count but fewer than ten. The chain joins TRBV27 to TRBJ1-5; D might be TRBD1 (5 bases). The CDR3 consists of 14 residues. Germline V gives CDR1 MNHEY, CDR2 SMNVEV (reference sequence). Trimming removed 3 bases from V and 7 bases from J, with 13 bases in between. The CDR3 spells CASSFVRGEQPQHF. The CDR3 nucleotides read TGTGCCAGCAGTTTTGTGAGGGGTGAGCAGCCCCAGCATTTT.

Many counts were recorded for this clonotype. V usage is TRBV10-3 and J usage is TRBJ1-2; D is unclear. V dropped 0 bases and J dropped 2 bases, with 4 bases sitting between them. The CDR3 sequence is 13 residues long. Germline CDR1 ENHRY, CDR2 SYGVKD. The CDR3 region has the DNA TGTGCCATCAGTGAGTCAAAAAACTATGGCTACACCTTC. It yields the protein CAISESKNYGYTF.

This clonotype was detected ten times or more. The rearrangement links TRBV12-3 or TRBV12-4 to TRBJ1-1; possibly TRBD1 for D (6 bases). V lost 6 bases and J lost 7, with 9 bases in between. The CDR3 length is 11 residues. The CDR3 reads CASSGQFEAFF. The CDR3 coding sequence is TGTGCCAGCAGCGGACAGTTTGAAGCTTTCTTT.

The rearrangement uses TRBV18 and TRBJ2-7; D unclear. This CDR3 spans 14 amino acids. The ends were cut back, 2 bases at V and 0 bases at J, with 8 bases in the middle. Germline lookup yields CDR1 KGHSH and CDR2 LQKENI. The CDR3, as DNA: TGTGCCAGCTCACCAATGGGAAGCTCCTACGAGCAGTACTTC. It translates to CASSPMGSSYEQYF.

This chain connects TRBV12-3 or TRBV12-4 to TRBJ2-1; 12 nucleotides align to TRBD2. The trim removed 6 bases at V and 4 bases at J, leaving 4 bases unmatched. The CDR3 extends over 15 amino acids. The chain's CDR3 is CASSDLAGGYNEQFF. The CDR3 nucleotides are TGTGCCAGCAGCGATCTAGCGGGGGGGTACAATGAGCAGTTCTTC.

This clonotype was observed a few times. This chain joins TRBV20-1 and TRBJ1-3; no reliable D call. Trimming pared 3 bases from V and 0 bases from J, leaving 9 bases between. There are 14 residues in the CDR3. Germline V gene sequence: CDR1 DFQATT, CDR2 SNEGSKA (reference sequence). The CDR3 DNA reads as TGCAGTGCTAGTTTTCTCACCTCTGGAAACACCATATATTTT. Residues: CSASFLTSGNTIYF.

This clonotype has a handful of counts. The CDR3 sequence is CASGPNYGYTF. The CDR3 DNA sequence: TGTGCCAGCGGGCCTAACTATGGCTACACCTTC. This chain uses TRBV2 with TRBJ1-2; D unclear. The CDR3 is 11 residues long. Trimming left V 8 bases short and J 0 bases short, with 4 bases between. CDR1 and CDR2 from the germline V gene are SNHLY and FYNNEI.

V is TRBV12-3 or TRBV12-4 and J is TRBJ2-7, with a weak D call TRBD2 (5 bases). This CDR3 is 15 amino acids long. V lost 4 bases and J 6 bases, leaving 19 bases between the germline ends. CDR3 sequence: CASSSYASRGSEQYF. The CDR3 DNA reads TGTGCCAGCAGTTCTTATGCCAGTCGGGGTTCCGAGCAGTACTTC.

The CDR3 DNA reads TGTGCCAGCAGCCAAGGGAGCGGCCTAGGTAAGCCCCAGCATTTT. Protein sequence: CASSQGSGLGKPQHF. The chain employs TRBV14 and TRBJ1-5; D gene uncertain. Trimming removed 1 base from V and 8 bases from J, with 15 bases in between. The CDR3 has 15 amino acids. Germline V gene sequence: CDR1 SGHDN, CDR2 FVKESK.

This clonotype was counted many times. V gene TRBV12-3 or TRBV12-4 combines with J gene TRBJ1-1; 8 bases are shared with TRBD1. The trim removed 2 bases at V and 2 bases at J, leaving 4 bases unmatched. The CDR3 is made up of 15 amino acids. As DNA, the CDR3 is TGTGCCAGCAGTTTATTAGGACAGGGTAACACTGAAGCTTTCTTT. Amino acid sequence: CASSLLGQGNTEAFF.

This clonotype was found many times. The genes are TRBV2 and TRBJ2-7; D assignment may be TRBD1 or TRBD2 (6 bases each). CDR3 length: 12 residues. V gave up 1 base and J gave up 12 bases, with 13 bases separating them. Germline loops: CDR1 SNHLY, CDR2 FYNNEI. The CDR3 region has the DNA TGTGCCAGCAGTGAAGTATCGGGGGCGGGGTACTTC. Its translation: CASSEVSGAGYF.

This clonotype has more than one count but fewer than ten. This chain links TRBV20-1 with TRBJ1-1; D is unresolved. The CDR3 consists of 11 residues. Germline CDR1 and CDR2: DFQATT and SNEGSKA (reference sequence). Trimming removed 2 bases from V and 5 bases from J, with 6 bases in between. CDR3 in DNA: TGCAGTGCTAGAATGGGGACTGAAGCTTTCTTT. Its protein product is CSARMGTEAFF.

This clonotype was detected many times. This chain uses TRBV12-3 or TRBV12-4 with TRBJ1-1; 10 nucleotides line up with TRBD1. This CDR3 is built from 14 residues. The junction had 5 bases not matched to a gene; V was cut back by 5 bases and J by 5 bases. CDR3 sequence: CASSRQGARTEAFF. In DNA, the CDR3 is TGTGCCAGCAGTAGACAGGGGGCAAGAACTGAAGCTTTCTTT.

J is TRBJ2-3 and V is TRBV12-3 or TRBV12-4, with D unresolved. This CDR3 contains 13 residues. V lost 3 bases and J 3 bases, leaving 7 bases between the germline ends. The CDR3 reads CASSFGDTDTQYF. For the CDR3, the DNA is TGTGCCAGCAGTTTTGGGGATACAGATACGCAGTATTTT.

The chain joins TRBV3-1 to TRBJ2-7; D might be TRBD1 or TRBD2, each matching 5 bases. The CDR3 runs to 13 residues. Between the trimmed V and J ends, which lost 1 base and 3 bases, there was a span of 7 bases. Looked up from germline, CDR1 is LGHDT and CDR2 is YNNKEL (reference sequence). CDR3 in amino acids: CASSQGDGYEQYF. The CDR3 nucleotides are TGTGCCAGCAGCCAAGGGGACGGCTACGAGCAGTACTTC.

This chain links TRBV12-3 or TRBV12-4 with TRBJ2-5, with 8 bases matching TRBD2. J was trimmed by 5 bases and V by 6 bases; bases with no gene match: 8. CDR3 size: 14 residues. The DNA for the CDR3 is TGTGCCAGCAGCTCGGGAGGGGCGGGGGAGACCCAGTACTTC. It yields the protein CASSSGGAGETQYF.

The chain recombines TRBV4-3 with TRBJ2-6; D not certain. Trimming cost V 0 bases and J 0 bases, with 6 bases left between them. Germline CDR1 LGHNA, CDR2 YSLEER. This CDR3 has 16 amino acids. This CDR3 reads CASSQESSSGANVLTF. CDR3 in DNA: TGCGCCAGCAGCCAAGAATCCTCCTCTGGGGCCAACGTCCTGACTTTC.

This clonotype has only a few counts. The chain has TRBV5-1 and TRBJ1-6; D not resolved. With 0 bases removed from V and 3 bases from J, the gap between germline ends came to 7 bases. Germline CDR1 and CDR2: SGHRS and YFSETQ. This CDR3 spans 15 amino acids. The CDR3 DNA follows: TGCGCCAGCAGCTTGGCAGAAAACTATAATTCACCCCTCCACTTT. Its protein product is CASSLAENYNSPLHF.

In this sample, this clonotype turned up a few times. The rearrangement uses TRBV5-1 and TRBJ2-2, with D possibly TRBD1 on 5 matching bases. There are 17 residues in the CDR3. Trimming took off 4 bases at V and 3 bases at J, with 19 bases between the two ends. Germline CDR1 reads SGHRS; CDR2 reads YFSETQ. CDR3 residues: CASSPELGGADTGELFF. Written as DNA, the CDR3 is TGCGCCAGCAGCCCGGAACTGGGTGGGGCAGACACCGGGGAGCTGTTTTTT.

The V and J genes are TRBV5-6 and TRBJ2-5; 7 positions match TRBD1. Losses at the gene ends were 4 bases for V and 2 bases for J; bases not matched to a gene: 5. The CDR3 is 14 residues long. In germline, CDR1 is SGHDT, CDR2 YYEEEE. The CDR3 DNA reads TGTGCCAGCAGCGGGGACAGTAAACAAGAGACCCAGTACTTC. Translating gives CASSGDSKQETQYF.

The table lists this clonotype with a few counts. The DNA of the CDR3 is TGTGCCAGCACCACGGGACCGGAACCGAACACCGGGGAGCTGTTTTTT. Translation: CASTTGPEPNTGELFF. The rearrangement joins TRBV7-2 to TRBJ2-2; D tentatively fits TRBD1 or TRBD2 (5 bases each). CDR3 size: 16 residues. V was trimmed by 7 bases and J by 0 bases, leaving 15 bases between them. Germline V CDR1 and CDR2: SGHTA, FQGNSA.

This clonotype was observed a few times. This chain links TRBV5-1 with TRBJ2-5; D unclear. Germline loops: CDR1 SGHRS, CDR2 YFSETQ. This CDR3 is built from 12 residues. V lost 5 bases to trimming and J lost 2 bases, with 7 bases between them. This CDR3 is CASSYLQETQYF. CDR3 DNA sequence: TGCGCCAGCAGTTATCTTCAAGAGACCCAGTACTTC.

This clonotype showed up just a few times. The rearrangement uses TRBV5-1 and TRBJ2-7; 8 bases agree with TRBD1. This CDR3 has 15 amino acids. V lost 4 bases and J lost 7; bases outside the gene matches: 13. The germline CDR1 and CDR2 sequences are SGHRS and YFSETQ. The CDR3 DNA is TGCGCCAGCAGCCAGCGAGTGGGACAGGCGTTGGAGCAGTACTTC. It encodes CASSQRVGQALEQYF.